Following are 21 T cell receptor beta chains from one sample sequenced in a study of shared clonotypes between healthy human individuals. Method: immunoSEQ multiplex PCR; TCRdb's copy keeps in-frame clones and lacks some. This table holds about 520,000 clones, around 96% found once. Sequenced sample: naive CD4+ T cells sorted from blood. Subset specified: CD45RA+ positively selected. Receptors were obtained from a woman aged 25 to 45 in good health.

This clone is a singleton in its sample. The chain couples TRBV9 to TRBJ2-6, with 12 bases that match TRBD1. The CDR3 contains 18 residues. Germline values: CDR1 SGDLS, CDR2 YYNGEE. The trim removed 4 bases at V and 0 bases at J, leaving 5 bases unmatched. CDR3 nucleotide sequence: TGTGCCAGCAGCCCGGGACAGGGGGCTTTCTCTGGGGCCAACGTCCTGACTTTC. Translation gives CASSPGQGAFSGANVLTF. Using reference TRBV9 and TRBJ2-6 for the parts outside the CDR3, the full variable domain is DSGVTQTPKHLITATGQRVTLRCSPRSGDLSVYWYQQSLDQGLQFLIQYYNGEERAKGNILERFSAQQFPDLHSELNLSSLELGDSALYFCASSPGQGAFSGANVLTFGAGSRLTVL.

CDR3 protein: CAISVGGGEKLFF. The CDR3 nucleotides are TGTGCCATCAGTGTAGGGGGTGGTGAAAAACTGTTTTTT. V is TRBV10-3 and J is TRBJ1-4; weak D call: TRBD1 (6 bases). CDR1 is ENHRY and CDR2 is SYGVKD in the germline V gene. Trimming removed 4 bases from V and 7 bases from J, with 10 bases in between. The CDR3 has 13 amino acids.

This chain connects TRBV18 to TRBJ1-5; D ambiguous. V lost 3 bases to trimming and J lost 4 bases, with 10 bases between them. Germline CDR1 KGHSH, CDR2 LQKENI. The CDR3 is 14 amino acids. For the CDR3, the DNA is TGTGCCAGCTCACCTAGTCACGGAAATCAGCCCCAGCATTTT. It codes for CASSPSHGNQPQHF.

The J gene is TRBJ1-1, the V gene TRBV28; unclear D gene. Trimming removed 7 bases from V and 0 bases from J, with 12 bases in between. Germline V lookup: CDR1 MDHEN, CDR2 SYDVKM. The CDR3 loop spans 14 amino acids. The CDR3, as DNA: TGTGCCAGCAACCCGACGGCTTTGAACACTGAAGCTTTCTTT. This encodes CASNPTALNTEAFF.

The chain has TRBV10-3 and TRBJ1-5; TRBD1 matches 10 bases. The CDR3 length is 16 residues. The germline gives CDR1 ENHRY, CDR2 SYGVKD. Trimming at V came to 6 bases and at J to 4 bases, leaving 9 bases not matched to a gene. CDR3 bases: TGTGCCATCAGCAGTAGTATGGGACAGGGGAATCAGCCCCAGCATTTT. It translates to CAISSSMGQGNQPQHF.

The V call is TRBV6-5, the J call TRBJ2-7; no clear D gene. Germline values: CDR1 MNHEY, CDR2 SVGAGI. The length of the CDR3 is 15 residues. V lost 6 bases and J 0 bases, leaving 15 bases between the germline ends. CDR3 loop: CASSSIPTYSYEQYF. In DNA, the CDR3 is TGTGCCAGCAGCTCGATCCCTACTTACTCCTACGAGCAGTACTTC.

The rearrangement joins TRBV28 to TRBJ2-5; TRBD1 matches at 9 bases. Germline V gene sequence: CDR1 MDHEN, CDR2 SYDVKM. The CDR3 runs 13 residues. V shed 6 bases, J shed 1 base, and the junction held 0 bases outside the gene matches. CDR3 nucleotide sequence: TGTGCCAGCAGGACAGGGGGCCAAGAGACCCAGTACTTC. Translation gives CASRTGGQETQYF. Variable domain in full (rest from reference TRBV28 and TRBJ2-5): DVKVTQSSRYLVKRTGEKVFLECVQDMDHENMFWYRQDPGLGLRLIYFSYDVKMKEKGDIPEGYSVSREKKERFSLILESASTNQTSMYLCASRTGGQETQYFGPGTRLLVL.

The chain joins TRBV28 to TRBJ2-5; D unresolved. The DNA matches TRBJ2-7 better at its end, which makes the J call doubtful. The length of the CDR3 is 15 residues. CDR1 is MDHEN, CDR2 SYDVKM, per germline. As DNA, the CDR3 is TGTGCCAGCAGTTCCTTACAGACCGGAGCCTACGAGCAGTACTTC. Translated: CASSSLQTGAYEQYF.

In its sample, this clone was seen once. The rearrangement links TRBV28 to TRBJ1-3; D is unclear. V shed 2 bases and J shed 8 bases, with 16 bases lying between them. The CDR3 is 15 residues long. Germline lookup yields CDR1 MDHEN and CDR2 SYDVKM. The CDR3 here is CASSLPQEIRDTIYF. CDR3 nucleotide sequence: TGTGCCAGCAGTTTACCGCAGGAAATTAGGGACACCATATATTTT. Supplemented by reference TRBV28 and TRBJ1-3, the full variable domain reads DVKVTQSSRYLVKRTGEKVFLECVQDMDHENMFWYRQDPGLGLRLIYFSYDVKMKEKGDIPEGYSVSREKKERFSLILESASTNQTSMYLCASSLPQEIRDTIYFGEGSWLTVV.

This sequence joins TRBV11-2 and TRBJ2-7, with a tentative D call TRBD1 (5 bases). The V end was cut by 0 bases, the J end by 9 bases, with 12 bases between. The germline gives CDR1 SGHAT, CDR2 FQNNGV. This CDR3 spans 13 amino acids. The CDR3 coding sequence is TGTGCCAGCAGCTTAGAGTATGGAACAGGGCAGTACTTC. As protein: CASSLEYGTGQYF.

This clone was observed a single time. The rearrangement joins TRBV28 to TRBJ1-5; D gene unclear. Germline V gives CDR1 MDHEN, CDR2 SYDVKM. The ends were cut back, 2 bases at V and 7 bases at J, with 12 bases in the middle. The CDR3 loop spans 14 amino acids. The CDR3 bases are TGTGCCAGCAGTTTAGGATCCGGAGGACAGCCCCAGCATTTT. Translating it yields CASSLGSGGQPQHF.

The chain combines TRBV2 with TRBJ2-5, with D perhaps matching TRBD2 (5 bases). The germline gives CDR1 SNHLY, CDR2 FYNNEI. The CDR3 is 12 amino acids. Trimming removed 7 bases from V and 1 base from J, with 7 bases in between. CDR3 region: CASTGIQETQYF. The CDR3 nucleotides are TGTGCCAGCACCGGGATCCAAGAGACCCAGTACTTC. Variable domain in full (rest from reference TRBV2 and TRBJ2-5): EPEVTQTPSHQVTQMGQEVILRCVPISNHLYFYWYRQILGQKVEFLVSFYNNEISEKSEIFDDQFSVERPDGSNFTLKIRSTKLEDSAMYFCASTGIQETQYFGPGTRLLVL.

The V call is TRBV28, the J call TRBJ1-5, with D perhaps matching TRBD1 (6 bases). With 5 bases removed from V and 4 bases from J, the gap between germline ends came to 18 bases. The germline gives CDR1 MDHEN, CDR2 SYDVKM. This CDR3 contains 16 residues. The CDR3 loop is CASSRASDSRNQPQHF. CDR3 nucleotide sequence: TGTGCCAGCAGTCGCGCGTCGGACAGCCGAAATCAGCCCCAGCATTTT.

This chain uses TRBV28 with TRBJ2-7, with 7 bases aligning to TRBD2. The CDR3 has 15 amino acids. After removal of 4 bases from V and 0 bases from J, the junction contained 6 bases not matched to a gene. Germline assignment: CDR1 MDHEN and CDR2 SYDVKM. CDR3 DNA sequence: TGTGCCAGCAGTTCCCCGGGCGGGGGCTCCTACGAGCAGTACTTC. It translates to CASSSPGGGSYEQYF.

This chain joins TRBV6-6 and TRBJ2-2; D uncertain. This CDR3 comprises 16 residues. CDR1 and CDR2 from the germline V gene are MNHNY and SVGAGI (reference sequence). V gave up 2 bases and J gave up 2 bases, with 12 bases separating them. The CDR3 DNA reads TGTGCCAGCAGTTACAGTAGACACCAAAACACCGGGGAGCTGTTTTTT. Its protein product is CASSYSRHQNTGELFF.

This chain uses TRBV10-2 with TRBJ1-1; D is undetermined. V lost 2 bases, J lost 1 base, and 11 bases lay in between. The CDR3 totals 15 residues. Germline V lookup: CDR1 WSHSY, CDR2 SAAADI. The CDR3 reads CASSETVWWNTEAFF. In DNA, the CDR3 is TGCGCCAGCAGTGAGACGGTTTGGTGGAACACTGAAGCTTTCTTT.

This clone was counted once. The chain uses TRBV25-1 and TRBJ2-6, with D possibly matching TRBD1 (5 bases). This CDR3 region has 17 residues. V was cut by 4 bases and J by 0 bases, with 13 bases left in between. Germline V gives CDR1 MGHDK, CDR2 SYGVNS. The CDR3 here is CASSARTPSSGANVLTF. The CDR3 DNA is TGTGCCAGCAGTGCTCGGACACCTAGCTCTGGGGCCAACGTCCTGACTTTC.

The chain uses TRBV11-1 and TRBJ2-7, with D possibly TRBD2 on 6 matching bases. Per germline, CDR1 SGHAT and CDR2 FQDESV (reference sequence). The V end lost 5 bases, the J end lost 0 bases, and 14 bases lay between the germline ends. The CDR3 contains 15 residues. CDR3 DNA sequence: TGTGCCAGCAGCGAGCTAGCGCAATTCTCCTACGAGCAGTACTTC. It is translated as CASSELAQFSYEQYF. The full variable domain, completed using reference TRBV11-1 and TRBJ2-7, is EAEVAQSPRYKITEKSQAVAFWCDPISGHATLYWYRQILGQGPELLVQFQDESVVDDSQLPKDRFSAERLKGVDSTLKIQPAELGDSAMYLCASSELAQFSYEQYFGPGTRLTVT.

The V call is TRBV18, the J call TRBJ2-2; 10 bases fit TRBD2. CDR3 length: 17 amino acids. The trim removed 3 bases at V and 3 bases at J, leaving 7 bases unmatched. Germline V gives CDR1 KGHSH, CDR2 LQKENI. The CDR3: CASSPILAGEDTGELFF. CDR3 sequence (DNA): TGTGCCAGCTCACCGATCCTAGCGGGAGAGGACACCGGGGAGCTGTTTTTT.

This sequence joins TRBV19 and TRBJ2-7; 12 bases line up with TRBD2. The CDR3 runs 16 residues. Germline CDR1 is LNHDA and CDR2 is SQIVND (reference sequence). Losses at the gene ends were 5 bases for V and 2 bases for J; bases not matched to a gene: 7. The CDR3 spells CASSRLAGDYTYEQYF. CDR3 nucleotide sequence: TGTGCCAGTAGTCGACTAGCGGGAGATTACACCTACGAGCAGTACTTC.

This clone appeared a few times. This chain links TRBV19 with TRBJ1-5, with D hard to call. V lost 4 bases and J 7 bases, leaving 14 bases between the germline ends. CDR1 and CDR2 from the germline V gene are LNHDA and SQIVND (reference sequence). There are 14 residues in the CDR3. This CDR3 reads CASSTGPTNQPQHF. CDR3 DNA sequence: TGTGCCAGTAGTACCGGGCCCACGAACCAGCCCCAGCATTTT.